A single sample is the source of the 10 T cell receptor beta chains below, sequenced in a study of response to subunit inactivated influenza vaccine. In TCRdb, the RT-PCR reads were re-called with MiXCR into one record per CDR3 protein. The table has about 310,000 distinct CDR3 sequences, around 22% seen once. The sequencing here drew on PBMCs from blood, taken about 20 months after vaccination. Receptors were obtained from a man between 50 and 69 years old who received an inactivated influenza vaccine.

The chain combines TRBV29-1 with TRBJ1-1; unclear D gene. The CDR3 spans 11 residues. The V end lost 1 base, the J end lost 6 bases, and 6 bases lay between the germline ends. Germline V gene sequence: CDR1 SQVTM, CDR2 ANQGSEA. This chain's CDR3 is CSVEGEAEAFF. DNA of the CDR3: TGCAGCGTTGAAGGGGAAGCTGAAGCTTTCTTT.

This clonotype was counted a few times. The chain is built from TRBV20-1 and TRBJ1-1; 8 bases line up with TRBD1. Trimming took 6 bases from V and 2 from J; bases not matched to a gene: 11. Looked up from germline, CDR1 is DFQATT and CDR2 is SNEGSKA (reference sequence). The CDR3 consists of 15 residues. CDR3 coding DNA: TGCAGTGCCGGCCGTCCCGGACAGGGAAACACTGAAGCTTTCTTT. It encodes CSAGRPGQGNTEAFF.

This clonotype has more than one count but fewer than ten. This chain links TRBV11-3 with TRBJ2-5; D possibly corresponds to TRBD2 (6 bases). This CDR3 region has 13 residues. With 6 bases removed from V and 4 bases from J, the gap between germline ends came to 12 bases. In germline, CDR1 is SGHNT, CDR2 YENEEA. CDR3 sequence: CASSSQGGETQYF. The CDR3 DNA is TGTGCCAGCAGTAGCCAGGGAGGAGAGACCCAGTACTTC.

Concerning this clonotype: Relative to the germline gene, one junction end is altered; a read error may explain this. The chain uses TRBV15 and TRBJ1-4, with TRBD1 matching 11 bases. The CDR3 contains 15 residues. Germline CDR1 and CDR2: LNHNV and YYDKDF (reference sequence). CDR3 sequence: CATSRGTGGREKLFF. The CDR3 DNA is TGTGCCACCAGCCGAGGGACAGGGGGAAGAGAAAAACTGTTTTTC.

The CDR3 loop reads CASSLALSGRAPNTQYF. The DNA of the CDR3 is TGTGCCAGCAGCTTAGCGCTTAGCGGGAGGGCCCCGAATACGCAGTATTTT. The chain combines TRBV7-2 with TRBJ2-3, with 11 bases that match TRBD2. The junction had 9 bases not matched to a gene; V was cut back by 0 bases and J by 7 bases. The CDR3 runs to 17 residues. The germline gives CDR1 SGHTA, CDR2 FQGNSA.

As for this clonotype: This may stem from a read error, because a much larger clone lies one nucleotide away. This sequence joins TRBV6-2 or TRBV6-3 and TRBJ1-5; 7 positions match TRBD1. Trimming took 5 bases from V and 5 from J; bases not matched to a gene: 6. The CDR3 contains 14 residues. Germline V gene sequence: CDR1 MNHEY, CDR2 SVGEGT. The CDR3 DNA reads as TGTGCCAGCAGTGGGGGACAGAGATATCAGCCCCAGCATTTT. The encoded protein is CASSGGQRYQPQHF.

The chain links TRBV6-1 to TRBJ1-5; no clear D gene. Germline loops: CDR1 MNHNS, CDR2 SASEGT. Trimming left V 8 bases short and J 2 bases short, with 13 bases between. This CDR3 has 14 residues. CDR3 in DNA: TGTGCCAGCGATAAGGGATTGCGCAATCAGCCCCAGCATTTT. This sequence encodes CASDKGLRNQPQHF.

This clonotype occurred a few times. The rearrangement joins TRBV5-6 to TRBJ2-7, with a tentative D call TRBD1 (6 bases). This CDR3 has 13 residues. Trimming left V 0 bases short and J 5 bases short, with 9 bases between. Germline V gene data show CDR1 as SGHDT and CDR2 as YYEEEE. In nucleotides, the CDR3 is TGTGCCAGCAGCTTGGGGACAGCCAACGAGCAGTACTTC. As protein: CASSLGTANEQYF.

The chain links TRBV6-5 to TRBJ1-2; D possibly corresponds to TRBD1 (6 bases). Trimming removed 4 bases from V and 5 bases from J, with 17 bases in between. Germline loops: CDR1 MNHEY, CDR2 SVGAGI. The CDR3 consists of 15 residues. DNA of the CDR3: TGTGCCAGCAGTTCGGCCCCAGGGGCTGGGTATGGCTACACCTTC. Its protein is CASSSAPGAGYGYTF.

In this sample, this clonotype turned up a few times. The chain combines TRBV5-1 with TRBJ2-6; D is ambiguous. This CDR3 is built from 14 residues. CDR1 and CDR2 (germline): SGHRS, YFSETQ. V was pared by 4 bases and J by 4 bases, with 9 bases between. The CDR3 here is CASSASDGANVLTF. The DNA for the CDR3 is TGCGCCAGCAGCGCGAGCGACGGGGCCAACGTCCTGACTTTC.